This is a list of T cell receptor beta chains from one sample in a study of OX40 agonist ivuxolimab in advanced cancers. Measured with immunoSEQ multiplex PCR; TCRdb has only the in-frame clones, and not every one. The sample has roughly 100,000 clones, roughly 93% seen once. Here the sequenced sample was CD4+ or CD8+ T cells sorted from blood, taken in a trial of the OX40 agonist ivuxolimab. Receptors were obtained from an adult with an advanced solid tumor such as melanoma, head and neck, liver or kidney cancer. The CDR3 runs from the conserved cysteine through the conserved F or W. The D gene is left open where the match is weak.

J: TRBJ2-3
D: .
V: TRBV4-3
CDR3: CASSQDVADSGGYTQYF

J: TRBJ1-3
D: .
V: TRBV6-1
CDR3: CASSEVGGAGNTIYF

J: TRBJ1-3
D: .
V: TRBV5-1
CDR3: CASSLLGFGNTIYF

J: TRBJ2-1
D: TRBD2
V: TRBV30
CDR3: CAWSPTRLAPSYNEQFF

J: TRBJ2-1
D: .
V: TRBV18
CDR3: CASSPQGVRWNEQFF

J: TRBJ1-6
D: .
V: TRBV4-2
CDR3: CASSHQGPPLHF

J: TRBJ2-4
D: TRBD1
V: TRBV4-3
CDR3: CASSRGTGKNIQYF

J: TRBJ1-2
D: .
V: TRBV9
CDR3: CASSVGAGGRKYGYTF

J: TRBJ2-1
D: TRBD2
V: TRBV6-6
CDR3: CASSYGLAGYNEQFF

J: TRBJ2-1
D: .
V: TRBV7-2
CDR3: CASSLQLSSDEQFF

J: TRBJ1-1
D: .
V: TRBV4-3
CDR3: CASSQVSNTEAFF

J: TRBJ1-4
D: .
V: TRBV29-1
CDR3: CSVEGADSNEKLFF

J: TRBJ1-4
D: .
V: TRBV28
CDR3: CATRRGLNEKLFF

J: TRBJ1-1
D: .
V: TRBV30
CDR3: CAWSVLRGDTEAFF

J: TRBJ2-1
D: TRBD2
V: TRBV5-8
CDR3: CASSPGTSTYNEQFF

J: TRBJ1-2
D: .
V: TRBV28
CDR3: CASSSPGDGYTF

J: TRBJ1-1
D: TRBD1
V: TRBV5-6
CDR3: CASSDYRGNTEAFF

J: TRBJ1-4
D: .
V: TRBV6-5
CDR3: CASSPKGFDEKLFF

J: TRBJ1-2
D: .
V: TRBV4-3
CDR3: CASSQDTGGAPEEGYTF

J: TRBJ1-5
D: TRBD1
V: TRBV5-5
CDR3: CASSQGALNQPQHF

J: TRBJ1-5
D: TRBD1
V: TRBV14
CDR3: CASSAAGQGALQHF

J: TRBJ2-7
D: .
V: TRBV5-1
CDR3: CASSLAGNQPYEQYF

J: TRBJ1-5
D: .
V: TRBV19
CDR3: CASRSGQHDSNQPQHF

J: TRBJ2-5
D: .
V: TRBV6-6
CDR3: CASTLINFGGETQYF

J: TRBJ1-5
D: .
V: TRBV6-5
CDR3: CASSSAAANQPQHF

J: TRBJ2-5
D: TRBD2
V: TRBV4-2
CDR3: CASSQDSGRGKETQYF

J: TRBJ1-6
D: .
V: TRBV19
CDR3: CASSSLGRRNSPLHF

J: TRBJ1-4
D: .
V: TRBV7-2
CDR3: CASSLAPGGGEKLFF

J: TRBJ1-1
D: TRBD1
V: TRBV7-3
CDR3: CASSRQGDTEAFF

J: TRBJ1-2
D: TRBD1
V: TRBV6-5
CDR3: CASRRTGGNYGYTF

J: TRBJ1-2
D: .
V: TRBV4-3
CDR3: CASSQILGDHGYTF

J: TRBJ2-1
D: .
V: TRBV9
CDR3: CASSAGTYPYNEQFF

J: TRBJ2-6
D: .
V: TRBV27
CDR3: CASSASSGANVLTF

J: TRBJ1-5
D: .
V: TRBV6-6
CDR3: CASSYSMAPQHF

J: TRBJ2-7
D: TRBD1
V: TRBV11-2
CDR3: CASSQGTGDEQYF

J: TRBJ1-5
D: .
V: TRBV5-1
CDR3: CASSEGIGNQPQHF

J: TRBJ1-1
D: TRBD1
V: TRBV28
CDR3: CASSLLQGPEAFF

J: TRBJ1-5
D: .
V: TRBV30
CDR3: CAWSPGAFQPQHF

J: TRBJ2-1
D: .
V: TRBV7-8
CDR3: CASSETSVYNEQFF

J: TRBJ2-5
D: .
V: TRBV19
CDR3: CASGRGYQETQYF

J: TRBJ1-4
D: TRBD1
V: TRBV5-4
CDR3: CASSPGQGPTNEKLFF

J: TRBJ2-2
D: .
V: TRBV19
CDR3: CASSIRSPGELFF

J: TRBJ1-2
D: .
V: TRBV6-5
CDR3: CASRLRPTGNYGYTF

J: TRBJ1-3
D: .
V: TRBV6-5
CDR3: CASGRLRSGNTIYF

J: TRBJ2-1
D: .
V: TRBV4-2
CDR3: CASSQDEGQSYNEQFF

J: TRBJ1-1
D: .
V: TRBV10-3
CDR3: CAISEGPPREAFF

J: TRBJ1-2
D: .
V: TRBV6-5
CDR3: CASRRTAVYGYTF

J: TRBJ1-1
D: .
V: TRBV5-8
CDR3: CASSHGQKNTEAFF

J: TRBJ1-6
D: .
V: TRBV19
CDR3: CASSYRADDSYNSPLHF

J: TRBJ1-5
D: .
V: TRBV28
CDR3: CASTVAVPQSNQPQHF

J: TRBJ2-3
D: .
V: TRBV30
CDR3: CAWMGVRGDTQYF

J: TRBJ1-5
D: .
V: TRBV28
CDR3: CASSFTGNQPQHF

J: TRBJ2-5
D: .
V: TRBV5-1
CDR3: CASSFIRPDETQYF

J: TRBJ1-1
D: .
V: TRBV7-9
CDR3: CASSLPDRRSEAFF